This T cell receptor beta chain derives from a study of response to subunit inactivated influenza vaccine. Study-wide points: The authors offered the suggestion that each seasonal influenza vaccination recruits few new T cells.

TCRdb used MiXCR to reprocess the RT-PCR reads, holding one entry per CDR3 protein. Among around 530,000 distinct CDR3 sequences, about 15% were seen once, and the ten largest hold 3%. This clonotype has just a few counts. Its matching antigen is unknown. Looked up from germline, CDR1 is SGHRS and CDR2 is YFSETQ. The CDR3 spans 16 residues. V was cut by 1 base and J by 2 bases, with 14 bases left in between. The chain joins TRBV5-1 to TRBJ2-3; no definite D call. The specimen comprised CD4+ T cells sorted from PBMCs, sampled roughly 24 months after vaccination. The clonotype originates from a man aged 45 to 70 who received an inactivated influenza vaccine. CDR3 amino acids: CASSLLSGSYTDTQYF. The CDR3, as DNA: TGCGCCAGCAGCTTGTTGTCTGGGTCCTACACAGATACGCAGTATTTT.